The rows below give T cell receptor beta chains drawn from one sample of a study of post-analysis software for immune sequencing data. TCRdb recomputed calls from the PCR reads with MiXCR, one row per CDR3 protein. The table includes about 430,000 distinct CDR3 sequences, over 30% detected once. The sequencing sample was made of blood. These receptor sequences come from a girl aged 2 to 9 with multiple sclerosis. Both conserved end residues are part of each CDR3. A D gene is named only where the DNA matches it firmly. For some rows the clone size is stated as once, few or many, or as a class when expanded; others skip it.

>TRBJ2-7|TRBD2|few|15|TRBV4-3
TGCGCCAGCAGCCAGGGGATAGCGGGAGTCTACGAGCAGTACTTC
CASSQGIAGVYEQYF
>TRBJ2-7|.|few|13|TRBV20-1
TGCAGTGCTAGACTCAGGGTGTTAGGCGAGCAGTACTTC
CSARLRVLGEQYF
>TRBJ2-3|TRBD1|.|16|TRBV5-1
TGCGCCAGCGGCGGGGTGGACAGGGGGAGCACAGATACGCAGTATTTT
CASGGVDRGSTDTQYF
>TRBJ2-7|.|few|14|TRBV28
TGTGCCAGCCGAGGACAAGGGGCAGGAGGCGAGCAGTACTTC
CASRGQGAGGEQYF
>TRBJ2-1|.|.|15|TRBV15
TGTGCCACCAGCAGAGCCCAGGGGAGGGGCAATGAGCAGTTCTTC
CATSRAQGRGNEQFF
>TRBJ2-3|TRBD1|few|17|TRBV5-5
TGTGCCAGCAGCTTACGTCCGGGACAGGGGTTTTTAGATACGCAGTATTTT
CASSLRPGQGFLDTQYF
>TRBJ1-1|TRBD1|few|13|TRBV5-6
TGTGCCAGCAGCTCTGACAGGGGGGTTGAAGCTTTCTTT
CASSSDRGVEAFF
>TRBJ2-1|TRBD2|.|14|TRBV12-3/TRBV12-4
TGTGCCAGCATGGCGGGAGGGTCTTACAATGAGCAGTTCTTC
CASMAGGSYNEQFF
>TRBJ2-1|.|.|15|TRBV20-1
TGCAGTGCTAGACATGTGACCCAGGGGTACAATGAGCAGTTCTTC
CSARHVTQGYNEQFF
>TRBJ2-7|TRBD1|few|16|TRBV9
TGTGCCAGCAGCCTTCGTCCGGACAGGGGGCTAGGGGAGCAGTACTTC
CASSLRPDRGLGEQYF
>TRBJ1-5|.|.|15|TRBV3-1
TGTGCCAGCAGCCAAGATACAACGGAAAATCAGCCCCAGCATTTT
CASSQDTTENQPQHF
>TRBJ2-5|.|few|13|TRBV6-6
TGTGCCAGCAGCTGGACTATCCCAGGGACCCAGTACTTC
CASSWTIPGTQYF
>TRBJ1-2|.|.|13|TRBV25-1
TGTGCCAGCGCGGCAGGATCAAACTATGGCTACACCTTC
CASAAGSNYGYTF
>TRBJ1-1|.|.|14|TRBV4-1
TGCGCCAGCAGCCGAGTACAATGGGACACTGAAGCTTTCTTT
CASSRVQWDTEAFF
>TRBJ1-2|.|.|11|TRBV20-1
TGCAGTGCTAGGGGAGGGGCAGGCTACACCTTC
CSARGGAGYTF
>TRBJ1-2|.|.|12|TRBV20-1
TGCAGTGTAACGACAGGTGCTTATGGCTACACCTTC
CSVTTGAYGYTF
>TRBJ2-5|.|.|15|TRBV28
TGTGCCAGCAGTTTATCACCGTTTTCAGGCACCGGGCAGTACTTC
CASSLSPFSGTGQYF
>TRBJ2-3|.|.|13|TRBV9
TGTGCCAGCAGCGCCCCCGCGAGTTATACGCAGTATTTT
CASSAPASYTQYF
>TRBJ2-1|.|.|14|TRBV9
TGTGCCAGCAGCGTAGTGGAATTTGAGGGTGAGCAGTTCTTC
CASSVVEFEGEQFF
>TRBJ2-1|TRBD2|.|16|TRBV5-5
TGTGCCAGCAGCTTTACCCCGGGACTAGCGGGGAATGAGCAGTTCTTC
CASSFTPGLAGNEQFF
>TRBJ2-7|TRBD2|few|15|TRBV10-3
TGTGCCATCAGTGATCCGGGACTAGCGGGAGACGAGCAGTACTTC
CAISDPGLAGDEQYF
>TRBJ1-5|TRBD1|.|18|TRBV6-2/TRBV6-3
TGTGCCAGCAGTTACGACTCTGGCCACAGGGGCGGCAATCAGCCCCAGCATTTT
CASSYDSGHRGGNQPQHF
>TRBJ2-7|TRBD2|once|15|TRBV28
TGTGCCAGCAGCTGGGGACTAGCCCTATCCTACGAGCAGTACTTC
CASSWGLALSYEQYF
>TRBJ1-1|.|few|15|TRBV5-1
TGCGCCAGCAGCTTGGGACACAGCCCCAACACTGAAGCTTTCTTT
CASSLGHSPNTEAFF
>TRBJ2-5|TRBD1|.|15|TRBV3-1
TGTGCCAGCAGCCAAGAGGGAACAGGGGAAGAGACCCAGTACTTC
CASSQEGTGEETQYF
>TRBJ1-2|.|.|16|TRBV7-9
TGTGCCAGCAGCTTAAACCAGGGACCAGCTAACTATGGCTACACCTTC
CASSLNQGPANYGYTF
>TRBJ2-3|TRBD2|few|16|TRBV6-2/TRBV6-3
TGTGCCAGCAGTTACTCACCAGGGAGGGTCACAGATACGCAGTATTTT
CASSYSPGRVTDTQYF
>TRBJ1-1|.|.|13|TRBV12-3/TRBV12-4
TGTGCCAGCAGTCTAGGGTATTCGGCTGAAGCTTTCTTT
CASSLGYSAEAFF
>TRBJ1-1|TRBD1|.|19|TRBV11-2
TGTGCCAGCAGCTCCCGTCCCAGGACAGGGGGCGTCAAGGACACTGAAGCTTTCTTT
CASSSRPRTGGVKDTEAFF
>TRBJ1-1|.|.|18|TRBV4-1
TGCGCCAGCAGCCAAGAGTTTAAGTTCGGCAGTATGAACACTGAAGCTTTCTTT
CASSQEFKFGSMNTEAFF
>TRBJ2-7|TRBD1|many|16|TRBV6-5
TGTGCCAGCAGTTACGAGCCACAGGGGATAGGGAACGAGCAGTACTTC
CASSYEPQGIGNEQYF
>TRBJ2-7|.|few|14|TRBV7-9
TGTGCCAGCAGCCCAACCCCCAGCTCCTACGAGCAGTACTTC
CASSPTPSSYEQYF
>TRBJ2-5|TRBD2|.|16|TRBV9
TGTGCCAGCAGCGTAGTTAGTAGCGGGGTTCAAGAGACCCAGTACTTC
CASSVVSSGVQETQYF
>TRBJ2-1|TRBD2|.|17|TRBV7-6
TGTGCCAGCAGCTCGGGACTAGCGGGAGCTTCACCCAATGAGCAGTTCTTC
CASSSGLAGASPNEQFF
>TRBJ2-1|.|.|18|TRBV6-5
TGTGCCAGCAGTTACGCCGCTTTCGGGGCCCATTCCTACAATGAGCAGTTCTTC
CASSYAAFGAHSYNEQFF
>TRBJ2-5|.|.|14|TRBV5-1
TGCGCCAGCAGCCGGGCTCCAGAGCAAGAGACCCAGTACTTC
CASSRAPEQETQYF
>TRBJ2-1|.|.|14|TRBV5-1
TGCGCCAGCAGCAACGGGGGGCTCGAGGATGAGCAGTTCTTC
CASSNGGLEDEQFF
>TRBJ2-2|.|.|11|TRBV20-1
TGCAGTGCTAGGGTTGAACACGCGGTGTTTTTT
CSARVEHAVFF
>TRBJ2-7|TRBD1|few|11|TRBV10-3
TGTGCCATCCGACAGGGCTACGAGCAGTACTTC
CAIRQGYEQYF
>TRBJ1-5|.|.|15|TRBV12-3/TRBV12-4
TGTGCCAGCAGTTCCGGACGGTTTAGCAATCAGCCCCAGCATTTT
CASSSGRFSNQPQHF
>TRBJ2-3|TRBD1|.|15|TRBV13
TGTGCCAGCAGCGAAAAGACAGGGGGTACAGATACGCGGTATTTT
CASSEKTGGTDTRYF
>TRBJ2-5|.|.|17|TRBV6-2/TRBV6-3
TGTGCCAGCAGTTACTCACCCGACCGGACGGACAAGATGACCCAGTACTTC
CASSYSPDRTDKMTQYF
>TRBJ1-2|.|few|12|TRBV24-1
TGTGCCACCAGTGCCGGGAGCTATGGCTACACCTTC
CATSAGSYGYTF
>TRBJ2-4|.|.|16|TRBV27
TGTGCCAGCAGTCCCCGGGGCCTGATGGCCAAAAACATTCAGTACTTC
CASSPRGLMAKNIQYF
>TRBJ2-3|.|few|14|TRBV5-1
TGCGCCAGCAGCCTGGGTGTTTCCACAGATACGCAGTATTTT
CASSLGVSTDTQYF
>TRBJ2-7|.|.|14|TRBV7-9
TGTGCCAGCAGCTTAAGCACTACACCCTACGAGCAGTACTTC
CASSLSTTPYEQYF
>TRBJ2-3|.|many|15|TRBV7-6
TGTGCCAGCACCCTTCGGTATGGAGGGACAGATACGCAGTATTTT
CASTLRYGGTDTQYF
>TRBJ2-7|.|.|13|TRBV5-5
TGTGCCAGCAGCTTGAACAGAGACTACGAGCAGTACTTC
CASSLNRDYEQYF
>TRBJ2-7|TRBD1|few|16|TRBV4-2
TGTGCCAGCAGCCAAGACCTCGACAGGGGGCCATACGAGCAGTACTTC
CASSQDLDRGPYEQYF
>TRBJ2-1|TRBD2|.|15|TRBV4-2
TGTGCCAGCAGCCACGGGAGGCTAACCTTCGATGAGCAGTTCTTC
CASSHGRLTFDEQFF
>TRBJ2-1|.|.|13|TRBV20-1
TGCAGGCCCTCAAGTGGAGCGGGCAATGAGCAGTTCTTC
CRPSSGAGNEQFF
>TRBJ1-3|.|.|13|TRBV9
TGTGCCAGCAGCGACATATCTGGAAACACCATATATTTT
CASSDISGNTIYF
>TRBJ2-3|.|few|15|TRBV6-5
TGTGCCAGCAGTCCCAGGCTCCTCGGTTCAGATACGCAGTATTTT
CASSPRLLGSDTQYF
>TRBJ2-1|.|few|16|TRBV7-2
TGTGCCAGCAGCAAAAACGGACGGAGCTCCTACAATGAGCAGTTCTTC
CASSKNGRSSYNEQFF
>TRBJ2-1|.|.|12|TRBV7-6
TGTGCCAGCAGCCCCGGGGTTCCAGTCCAGTTCTTC
CASSPGVPVQFF